The 10 T cell receptor beta chains reported below all come from one sample, sequenced in a study of T-cell reconstitution after alpha-beta-depleted transplantation in children listed by TCRdb under 2016. This specimen's treatment or condition label, interpreted: allogeneic hematopoietic cell transplantation with graft depleted of TCRalphabeta T cells and CD19 B cells. Receptor amplification or capture employed PCR. The data were produced on an Illumina HiSeq 2500. TCR library preparation used molecular barcoding, with unique molecular identifiers applied to normalize quantification of the TCRbeta repertoire. TCRdb reanalyzed the raw reads on its own, using fastp at Q25 for trimming and MiXCR for clone calling, and kept in-frame beta chains. Rows are combined by CDR3 protein, so each entry shows the most common genes and DNA. This sample is represented by some 200,000 distinct CDR3 sequences; roughly 9.1% of them were singletons. The ten largest clonotypes hold 35% of the sample.

Source: PBMCs, mostly from graft donor cells, taken 360 days after TCRalphabeta/CD19-depleted stem cell transplant. These TCRs come from a male patient aged 2-15 years who had a stem cell transplant for acute myeloid leukemia, so the T cells may come from the graft donor.

V is TRBV25-1 and J is TRBJ2-5; D not certain. Trimming took 1 base from V and 1 from J, leaving 7 bases between them. Germline assignment: CDR1 MGHDK and CDR2 SYGVNS. This CDR3 spans 14 amino acids. The CDR3 loop is CASSESLPQETQYF. CDR3 nucleotide sequence: TGTGCCAGCAGTGAATCCCTACCCCAAGAGACCCAGTACTTC. Full variable domain (rest looked up from reference TRBV25-1 and TRBJ2-5): EADIYQTPRYLVIGTGKKITLECSQTMGHDKMYWYQQDPGMELHLIHYSYGVNSTEKGDLSSESTVSRIRTEHFPLTLESARPSHTSQYLCASSESLPQETQYFGPGTRLLVL.

The V call is TRBV4-2, the J call TRBJ2-7; no clear D. Per the germline V gene, CDR1 is LGHNA and CDR2 is YNFKEQ. Between the trimmed V and J ends, which lost 0 bases and 5 bases, there was a span of 14 bases. This CDR3 is built from 15 residues. The CDR3 sequence is CASSQEVAGGDEQYF. Here the CDR3 DNA reads TGTGCCAGCAGCCAAGAAGTCGCAGGCGGCGACGAGCAGTACTTC.

This clonotype came up many times. The chain employs TRBV9 and TRBJ2-7, with D unclear. Trimming took off 0 bases at V and 4 bases at J, with 11 bases between the two ends. CDR3 length: 14 residues. CDR1 SGDLS and CDR2 YYNGEE come from the germline V gene. CDR3 in DNA: TGTGCCAGCAGCGTAGAACCTAGTACGTACGAGCAGTACTTC. Translation: CASSVEPSTYEQYF.

There are a few counts of this clonotype. The V and J genes are TRBV4-1 and TRBJ2-1; 7 nucleotides match TRBD2. J lost 6 bases, V lost 4 bases, and 15 bases had no gene match. Germline V gene lookup returns CDR1 MGHRA and CDR2 YSYEKL. The CDR3 is made up of 17 amino acids. The CDR3 bases are TGCGCCAGCAGCCCCGGGCTAGCGGCAGGAGATTTCAATGAGCAGTTCTTC. This gives the protein CASSPGLAAGDFNEQFF.

In its sample, this clonotype was seen many times. V and J are TRBV6-1 and TRBJ2-2; the D is unclear. The CDR3 extends over 13 amino acids. V was trimmed by 6 bases and J by 13 bases, leaving 18 bases between them. Germline-derived CDR1 and CDR2 are MNHNS and SASEGT. Here the CDR3 reads CASSPPTPQLLFF. The CDR3 nucleotides are TGTGCCAGCAGCCCCCCCACACCACAGTTGCTGTTTTTT.

The chain uses TRBV5-1 and TRBJ2-2; 10 bases map to TRBD1. The CDR3 extends over 15 amino acids. Germline V gives CDR1 SGHRS, CDR2 YFSETQ. Germline trimming cut 4 bases from V and 6 bases from J; bases unmatched to any gene: 6. In nucleotides, the CDR3 is TGCGCCAGCAGCCCGGGGACAGGGGAGTCCGGGGAGCTGTTTTTT. As protein: CASSPGTGESGELFF.

V and J are TRBV12-3 or TRBV12-4 and TRBJ2-5; TRBD2 matches 11 bases. After removal of 3 bases from V and 6 bases from J, the junction contained 6 bases not matched to a gene. The CDR3 is 15 amino acids. This CDR3 reads CASSFETSGSQTQYF. Here the CDR3 DNA reads TGTGCCAGCAGTTTTGAAACTAGCGGGAGTCAGACCCAGTACTTC.

This clonotype turned up a few times. The gene calls are TRBV10-3 and TRBJ2-1, with D uncertain. The V gene's germline CDR1 is ENHRY and CDR2 SYGVKD. Trimming shortened V by 6 bases and J by 7 bases, and 13 bases separated the two germline ends. This CDR3 contains 13 residues. The CDR3 bases are TGTGCCATCAGCGGAAATTATGTGAATGAGCAGTTCTTC. This encodes CAISGNYVNEQFF.

This clonotype was detected many times. The rearrangement uses TRBV29-1 and TRBJ2-1; no reliable D call. The germline gives CDR1 SQVTM, CDR2 ANQGSEA. The CDR3 covers 12 residues. The V end lost 2 bases, the J end lost 5 bases, and 7 bases lay between the germline ends. CDR3 sequence: CSVELGNNEQFF. The CDR3 DNA follows: TGCAGCGTTGAACTCGGAAACAATGAGCAGTTCTTC.

This clonotype was counted between two and nine times. The rearrangement links TRBV7-9 to TRBJ2-1; D not resolved. This CDR3 is 14 amino acids long. Trimming removed 5 bases from V and 6 bases from J, with 14 bases in between. Germline V CDR1 and CDR2: SEHNR, FQNEAQ (reference sequence). The CDR3 loop is CASSPPDRPNEQFF. As DNA, the CDR3 is TGTGCCAGCAGCCCCCCGGATCGGCCCAATGAGCAGTTCTTC.